The rows below give T cell receptor beta chains drawn from one sample of a study of cytomegalovirus exposure and HLA in healthy donors. Libraries were prepared by immunoSEQ multiplex PCR; TCRdb keeps only in-frame clonotypes and omits some of them. The sample lists about 89,000 clones, under 80% seen once, with 1.4% in the top ten. The sequencing input was PBMCs. These receptor sequences come from a male donor in good health and CMV-seronegative. Each CDR3 is given with its conserved first and last residue. Fields, in order: J gene, V gene, clone size, D gene, CDR3 length, CDR3 protein, CDR3 DNA. A D gene is named only where the DNA matches it firmly. Rows give clone size only sometimes, using once, few, many, or a class for an expanded clone.

j_gene: TRBJ2-2
v_gene: TRBV2
abundance: NA
d_gene: TRBD1
len: 15
CDR3aa: CASRGGTGGPGELFF
CDR3nt: TGTGCCAGCAGGGGTGGGACAGGGGGCCCCGGGGAGCTGTTTTTT

j_gene: TRBJ1-2
v_gene: TRBV18
abundance: NA
d_gene: TRBD1
len: 16
CDR3aa: CASSPEQGARGYGYTF
CDR3nt: TGTGCCAGCTCACCGGAACAGGGGGCGCGGGGCTATGGCTACACCTTC

j_gene: TRBJ1-2
v_gene: TRBV28
abundance: NA
d_gene: TRBD1
len: 13
CDR3aa: CASRSGDRGGYTF
CDR3nt: TGTGCCAGCAGGTCGGGGGACAGAGGGGGCTACACCTTC

j_gene: TRBJ2-1
v_gene: TRBV11-2
abundance: NA
d_gene: NA
len: 14
CDR3aa: CASSATGTLIEQFF
CDR3nt: TGTGCCAGCAGCGCAACGGGGACTCTCATTGAGCAGTTCTTC

j_gene: TRBJ1-1
v_gene: TRBV28
abundance: NA
d_gene: NA
len: 15
CDR3aa: CASSLMRSLNTEAFF
CDR3nt: TGTGCCAGCAGCTTAATGAGAAGTTTGAACACTGAAGCTTTCTTT

j_gene: TRBJ2-1
v_gene: TRBV9
abundance: NA
d_gene: TRBD2
len: 16
CDR3aa: CASSGRLAGGYNEQFF
CDR3nt: TGTGCCAGCAGCGGACGACTAGCGGGAGGGTACAATGAGCAGTTCTTC

j_gene: TRBJ2-3
v_gene: TRBV4-3
abundance: NA
d_gene: TRBD1
len: 19
CDR3aa: CASSLRPAGDSLATDTQYF
CDR3nt: TGCGCCAGCAGCCTAAGACCCGCCGGGGACAGCCTAGCCACAGATACGCAGTATTTT

j_gene: TRBJ2-7
v_gene: TRBV7-2
abundance: NA
d_gene: TRBD2
len: 18
CDR3aa: CASSLVVGGDFTGYEQYF
CDR3nt: TGTGCCAGCAGCTTAGTTGTGGGGGGGGACTTCACCGGGTACGAGCAGTACTTC

j_gene: TRBJ1-4
v_gene: TRBV6-1
abundance: NA
d_gene: NA
len: 17
CDR3aa: CASSEGAGYATNEKLFF
CDR3nt: TGTGCCAGCAGTGAGGGGGCAGGGTATGCAACTAATGAAAAACTGTTTTTT

j_gene: TRBJ2-5
v_gene: TRBV28
abundance: once
d_gene: TRBD1
len: 15
CDR3aa: CASRWGTAAQETQYF
CDR3nt: TGTGCCAGCAGATGGGGGACAGCGGCCCAAGAGACCCAGTACTTC

j_gene: TRBJ1-3
v_gene: TRBV7-2
abundance: NA
d_gene: NA
len: 15
CDR3aa: CASSPRRGYGNTIYF
CDR3nt: TGTGCCAGCAGCCCTAGAAGGGGTTACGGAAACACCATATATTTT

j_gene: TRBJ2-1
v_gene: TRBV27
abundance: NA
d_gene: NA
len: 13
CDR3aa: CASSLAAINEQFF
CDR3nt: TGTGCCAGCAGTTTAGCGGCCATCAATGAGCAGTTCTTC

j_gene: TRBJ2-2
v_gene: TRBV7-9
abundance: NA
d_gene: TRBD1
len: 18
CDR3aa: CSSSSLPGQGGNTGELFF
CDR3nt: TGTTCCAGCAGCTCACTACCAGGACAGGGAGGAAACACCGGGGAGCTGTTTTTT

j_gene: TRBJ1-4
v_gene: TRBV28
abundance: once
d_gene: TRBD1
len: 15
CDR3aa: CASSLGQAVNEKLFF
CDR3nt: TGTGCCAGCAGCTTGGGACAGGCAGTTAATGAAAAACTGTTTTTT

j_gene: TRBJ2-7
v_gene: TRBV2
abundance: NA
d_gene: NA
len: 13
CDR3aa: CASRITGAYVQYF
CDR3nt: TGTGCCAGCAGGATCACAGGAGCCTACGTGCAGTACTTC

j_gene: TRBJ1-1
v_gene: TRBV5-1
abundance: NA
d_gene: TRBD1
len: 14
CDR3aa: CASSTGQGGTEAFF
CDR3nt: TGCGCCAGCAGCACGGGACAGGGGGGCACTGAAGCTTTCTTT

j_gene: TRBJ2-1
v_gene: TRBV11-2
abundance: NA
d_gene: TRBD2
len: 16
CDR3aa: CASSLMRGGAGDEQFF
CDR3nt: TGTGCCAGCAGCTTAATGCGGGGGGGAGCTGGCGATGAGCAGTTCTTC

j_gene: TRBJ2-7
v_gene: TRBV2
abundance: NA
d_gene: NA
len: 12
CDR3aa: CASSEPIYEQYF
CDR3nt: TGTGCCAGCAGCGAGCCGATCTACGAGCAGTACTTC

j_gene: TRBJ1-2
v_gene: TRBV7-2
abundance: NA
d_gene: NA
len: 14
CDR3aa: CASSSGSLRHGYTF
CDR3nt: TGTGCCAGCAGTTCCGGGTCCTTACGTCATGGCTACACCTTC

j_gene: TRBJ2-7
v_gene: TRBV11-3
abundance: NA
d_gene: TRBD1
len: 13
CDR3aa: CASSFDRGYEQYF
CDR3nt: TGTGCCAGCAGCTTTGACAGGGGCTACGAGCAGTACTTC

j_gene: TRBJ2-6
v_gene: TRBV4-2
abundance: NA
d_gene: TRBD1
len: 21
CDR3aa: CASSRQGTGGRRPSGANVLTF
CDR3nt: TGTGCCAGCAGCCGCCAGGGGACAGGGGGCAGGAGGCCGTCTGGGGCCAACGTCCTGACTTTC

j_gene: TRBJ1-1
v_gene: TRBV19
abundance: NA
d_gene: NA
len: 18
CDR3aa: CASSIEVGGSLRSTEAFF
CDR3nt: TGTGCCAGTAGTATTGAAGTTGGAGGGTCCTTACGAAGCACTGAAGCTTTCTTT

j_gene: TRBJ2-7
v_gene: TRBV28
abundance: NA
d_gene: NA
len: 12
CDR3aa: CASSPRGYEQYF
CDR3nt: TGTGCCAGCAGCCCCCGCGGTTACGAGCAGTACTTC

j_gene: TRBJ1-1
v_gene: TRBV19
abundance: NA
d_gene: NA
len: 12
CDR3aa: CASVAGRAEAFF
CDR3nt: TGTGCCAGCGTAGCAGGGAGGGCTGAAGCTTTCTTT

j_gene: TRBJ2-1
v_gene: TRBV9
abundance: NA
d_gene: NA
len: 13
CDR3aa: CASSVSQGNEQFF
CDR3nt: TGTGCCAGCAGCGTCAGCCAGGGCAATGAGCAGTTCTTC

j_gene: TRBJ2-7
v_gene: TRBV18
abundance: NA
d_gene: TRBD1
len: 14
CDR3aa: CASSPGTGSHEQYF
CDR3nt: TGTGCCAGCTCACCCGGGACAGGGTCCCACGAGCAGTACTTC

j_gene: TRBJ1-2
v_gene: TRBV5-1
abundance: medium-sized
d_gene: NA
len: 11
CDR3aa: CASKTGVGYTF
CDR3nt: TGCGCCAGCAAGACCGGGGTTGGCTACACCTTC

j_gene: TRBJ2-3
v_gene: TRBV30
abundance: NA
d_gene: TRBD2
len: 15
CDR3aa: CAWSLAGGSTDTQYF
CDR3nt: TGTGCCTGGAGCCTAGCGGGGGGGAGCACAGATACGCAGTATTTT

j_gene: TRBJ1-6
v_gene: TRBV19
abundance: NA
d_gene: NA
len: 15
CDR3aa: CASSIVSSYNSPLHF
CDR3nt: TGTGCCAGTAGTATCGTGAGCTCCTATAATTCACCCCTCCACTTT

j_gene: TRBJ2-2
v_gene: TRBV5-5
abundance: once
d_gene: TRBD1
len: 20
CDR3aa: CASSLSPSILDRGNTGELFF
CDR3nt: TGTGCCAGCAGCTTGTCCCCGTCTATCCTCGACAGGGGAAACACCGGGGAGCTGTTTTTT

j_gene: TRBJ1-6
v_gene: TRBV5-1
abundance: NA
d_gene: TRBD1
len: 16
CDR3aa: CASTVRTGEGNSPLHF
CDR3nt: TGCGCCAGCACCGTCAGGACAGGGGAAGGGAATTCACCCCTCCACTTT

j_gene: TRBJ1-1
v_gene: TRBV12-5
abundance: NA
d_gene: TRBD1
len: 17
CDR3aa: CASGLVSEDRANTEAFF
CDR3nt: TGTGCTAGTGGTTTGGTATCTGAGGACAGGGCGAACACTGAAGCTTTCTTT

j_gene: TRBJ2-1
v_gene: TRBV4-3
abundance: NA
d_gene: TRBD1
len: 15
CDR3aa: CASSQGRGSINEQFF
CDR3nt: TGCGCCAGCAGCCAAGGCAGGGGGTCTATCAATGAGCAGTTCTTC

j_gene: TRBJ1-5
v_gene: TRBV4-1
abundance: NA
d_gene: NA
len: 15
CDR3aa: CASSQDALGRQPQHF
CDR3nt: TGCGCCAGCAGCCAAGATGCTCTGGGGAGGCAGCCCCAGCATTTT

j_gene: TRBJ1-2
v_gene: TRBV30
abundance: few
d_gene: TRBD1
len: 15
CDR3aa: CAWSAQGSGNYGYTF
CDR3nt: TGTGCCTGGAGTGCACAGGGGAGCGGAAACTATGGCTACACCTTC

j_gene: TRBJ1-1
v_gene: TRBV5-8
abundance: NA
d_gene: NA
len: 13
CDR3aa: CASSLSRVRGAFF
CDR3nt: TGTGCCAGCAGCTTGAGTAGGGTCCGGGGGGCTTTCTTT

j_gene: TRBJ1-2
v_gene: TRBV28
abundance: NA
d_gene: NA
len: 13
CDR3aa: CASSFGQGYGYTF
CDR3nt: TGTGCCAGCAGTTTCGGGCAGGGGTATGGCTACACCTTC

j_gene: TRBJ2-3
v_gene: TRBV11-3
abundance: NA
d_gene: NA
len: 12
CDR3aa: CASSLEVTRQYF
CDR3nt: TGTGCCAGCAGCTTAGAGGTTACTAGACAGTATTTT

j_gene: TRBJ2-7
v_gene: TRBV19
abundance: NA
d_gene: TRBD1
len: 16
CDR3aa: CASSISLAGGTYEQYF
CDR3nt: TGTGCCAGTAGTATAAGCCTAGCAGGGGGCACCTACGAGCAGTACTTC

j_gene: TRBJ2-6
v_gene: TRBV5-8
abundance: NA
d_gene: NA
len: 15
CDR3aa: CASSFTGTGANVLTF
CDR3nt: TGTGCCAGCAGCTTTACAGGGACCGGGGCCAACGTCCTGACTTTC

j_gene: TRBJ2-2
v_gene: TRBV4-3
abundance: NA
d_gene: TRBD1
len: 15
CDR3aa: CASSQGAGGTGELFF
CDR3nt: TGCGCCAGCAGCCAAGGCGCAGGGGGCACCGGGGAGCTGTTTTTT

j_gene: TRBJ1-5
v_gene: TRBV18
abundance: NA
d_gene: TRBD1
len: 13
CDR3aa: CASHRGIGEPQHF
CDR3nt: TGTGCCAGCCACAGGGGTATTGGGGAGCCCCAGCATTTT

j_gene: TRBJ1-5
v_gene: TRBV6-1
abundance: NA
d_gene: NA
len: 12
CDR3aa: CASSTRGQPQHF
CDR3nt: TGTGCCAGCAGTACCAGGGGACAGCCCCAGCATTTT

j_gene: TRBJ1-2
v_gene: TRBV28
abundance: NA
d_gene: TRBD1
len: 13
CDR3aa: CASSSGQDYGYTF
CDR3nt: TGTGCCAGCAGTTCCGGACAGGACTATGGCTACACCTTC

j_gene: TRBJ2-2
v_gene: TRBV10-2
abundance: NA
d_gene: NA
len: 13
CDR3aa: CASNKDSAGELFF
CDR3nt: TGCGCCAGCAACAAGGACTCCGCTGGGGAGCTGTTTTTT